This T cell receptor beta chain came from a study of blood T cell repertoires in COVID-19. Assay used: immunoSEQ multiplex PCR; TCRdb lists only in-frame clones, some missing. Among approximately 210,000 clones listed, around nine tenths were seen once. The CDR3 extends over 18 amino acids. The V end lost 9 bases, the J end lost 0 bases, and 25 bases lay between the germline ends. Germline lookup yields CDR1 KGHDR and CDR2 SFDVKD. The sequenced sample consisted of peripheral blood. This sequence originates from a man between 18 and 35 years old with active or convalescent COVID-19. The chain combines TRBV24-1 with TRBJ1-1; no definite D call. As DNA, the CDR3 is TGTGCCACCGAGACCCGGCTACGCGGAGGCCCTATGAACACTGAAGCTTTCTTT. As protein: CATETRLRGGPMNTEAFF.